Presented here are 19 T cell receptor beta chains from one specimen sequenced in a study of blood T cell repertoires in COVID-19. Measured with immunoSEQ multiplex PCR; TCRdb has only the in-frame clones, and not every one. The sample holds about 98,000 clones, around nine tenths seen once. Specimen: peripheral blood. Every receptor here comes from a man between 65 and 79 years old with acute or convalescent COVID-19.

The gene calls are TRBV5-1 and TRBJ2-7; weak D call: TRBD1 (8 bases). CDR1 is SGHRS, CDR2 YFSETQ, per germline. The CDR3 runs 16 residues. Between the trimmed V and J ends, which lost 4 bases and 7 bases, there was a span of 24 bases. CDR3 region: CASSMSPTGGVREQYF. The DNA of the CDR3 is TGCGCCAGCAGCATGTCCCCCACAGGGGGGGTACGTGAGCAGTACTTC.

The rearrangement uses TRBV5-1 and TRBJ2-2; TRBD2 aligns across 11 bases. The germline CDR1 and CDR2 sequences are SGHRS and YFSETQ. Losses at the gene ends were 4 bases for V and 6 bases for J; bases not matched to a gene: 8. CDR3 length: 16 amino acids. CDR3 region: CASSKATSGGAGELFF. CDR3 DNA: TGCGCCAGCAGCAAGGCTACTAGCGGGGGAGCCGGGGAGCTGTTTTTT.

The chain is built from TRBV2 and TRBJ2-7; D ambiguous. The length of the CDR3 is 16 residues. Per germline, CDR1 SNHLY and CDR2 FYNNEI. V lost 2 bases to trimming and J lost 4 bases, with 18 bases between them. CDR3 sequence: CASSESILAHGYEQYV. CDR3 nucleotide sequence: TGTGCCAGCAGTGAAAGCATACTGGCCCACGGGTACGAGCAGTACGTC.

This clone was detected once. This chain connects TRBV7-9 to TRBJ1-1; D unresolved. The germline V gene has CDR1 SEHNR and CDR2 FQNEAQ (reference sequence). The CDR3 consists of 13 residues. With 5 bases removed from V and 1 base from J, the gap between germline ends came to 8 bases. CDR3 loop: CASSREENTEAFF. The DNA for the CDR3 is TGTGCCAGCAGCCGAGAGGAGAACACTGAAGCTTTCTTT.

The chain carries TRBV6-1 and TRBJ1-2, with no clear D. The CDR3 sequence is 15 residues long. Trimming cost V 2 bases and J 1 base, with 11 bases left between them. Per germline, CDR1 MNHNS and CDR2 SASEGT. The CDR3 coding sequence is TGTGCCAGCAGTGAACGAGGGATTTATAACTATGGCTACACCTTC. Protein product: CASSERGIYNYGYTF.

CDR3 protein: CASSIDVGDEQYV. The CDR3 DNA is TGTGCCAGCAGCATCGACGTGGGCGACGAGCAGTACGTC. The rearrangement joins TRBV7-6 to TRBJ2-7; D remains unclear. This CDR3 contains 13 residues. V was shortened by 5 bases and J by 5 bases, with 13 bases between the two germline ends. The germline V gene encodes CDR1 SGHVS and CDR2 FNYEAQ.

This chain joins TRBV5-5 and TRBJ1-6, with 8 bases that match TRBD1. The CDR3 is 15 amino acids. V lost 0 bases and J lost 6; bases outside the gene matches: 2. CDR1 and CDR2 (germline): SGHKS, YYEKEE (reference sequence). CDR3 sequence (DNA): TGTGCCAGCAGCTTGGCCGACAGGGGTAATTCACCCCTCCACTTT. This gives the protein CASSLADRGNSPLHF. Filled out from reference TRBV5-5 and TRBJ1-6, the complete variable domain reads DAGVTQSPTHLIKTRGQQVTLRCSPISGHKSVSWYQQVLGQGPQFIFQYYEKEERGRGNFPDRFSARQFPNYSSELNVNALLLGDSALYLCASSLADRGNSPLHFGNGTRLTVT.

This clone showed up just a few times. The V and J genes are TRBV6-1 and TRBJ1-2, with D possibly TRBD1 on 5 matching bases. V gave up 2 bases and J gave up 7 bases, with 17 bases separating them. CDR1 MNHNS and CDR2 SASEGT come from the germline V gene. The CDR3 is 15 residues long. The CDR3 sequence: CASSELDQGIGGYTF. CDR3 coding DNA: TGTGCCAGCAGTGAACTCGATCAGGGAATTGGTGGCTACACCTTC.

V is TRBV11-2 and J is TRBJ2-3; D possibly corresponds to TRBD2 (5 bases). V lost 6 bases, J lost 0 bases, and 10 bases lay in between. Germline CDR1 and CDR2: SGHAT and FQNNGV. CDR3 size: 14 residues. The CDR3, as DNA: TGTGCCAGCAGTTACGGACTCAGCACAGATACGCAGTATTTT. This translates into CASSYGLSTDTQYF.

V and J are TRBV29-1 and TRBJ2-3; 12 bases are shared with TRBD2. The V segment lost 6 bases and the J segment 7 bases; nucleotides outside the gene matches: 11. The CDR3 is 15 residues long. From germline, CDR1 is SQVTM and CDR2 ANQGSEA. CDR3 DNA: TGCAGCGTAGAACCCGGGCTAGCGGGGGGGAATACGCAGTATTTT. It yields the protein CSVEPGLAGGNTQYF.

This chain uses TRBV10-1 with TRBJ1-5; D uncertain. This CDR3 region has 13 residues. V was clipped by 7 bases and J by 9 bases, with 16 bases between them. Per the germline V gene, CDR1 is WNHNN and CDR2 is SYGVQD (reference sequence). CDR3 DNA sequence: TGCGCCAGCAAGTGCTCAGTCAGGATGCCCCAGCATTTT. It translates to CASKCSVRMPQHF.

The J gene is TRBJ1-1, the V gene TRBV5-1; possible D gene TRBD1, 5 bases. Germline-derived CDR1 and CDR2 are SGHRS and YFSETQ. CDR3 length: 11 amino acids. V was pared by 4 bases and J by 13 bases, with 14 bases between. CDR3 sequence reads: CASSQDGRGFF. DNA for the CDR3: TGCGCCAGCAGCCAAGACGGGAGGGGTTTCTTT.

The gene calls are TRBV5-1 and TRBJ2-2; no clear D. The germline V and J ends were trimmed by 0 bases and 0 bases, with 6 bases remaining between them. The CDR3 is 15 amino acids. Germline-derived CDR1 and CDR2 are SGHRS and YFSETQ. The CDR3 DNA reads TGCGCCAGCAGCTTGGGAGTCACGAACACCGGGGAGCTGTTTTTT. Translation gives CASSLGVTNTGELFF.

Comment on this clone: Other nucleotide sequences in the sample specify the same CDR3. The genes are TRBV19 and TRBJ2-3; perhaps TRBD2 as D (6 bases). CDR3 length equals 14 residues. Trimming shortened V by 2 bases and J by 5 bases, and 11 bases separated the two germline ends. CDR1 is LNHDA and CDR2 is SQIVND in the germline V gene (reference sequence). The DNA for the CDR3 is TGTGCCAGTAGTATAACGGGGGACGGAGATACGCAGTATTTT. It specifies CASSITGDGDTQYF.

The genes are TRBV5-4 and TRBJ1-2; D not certain. The CDR3 consists of 14 residues. Germline-derived CDR1 and CDR2 are SGHNT and YYREEE (reference sequence). V was clipped by 0 bases and J by 1 base, with 7 bases between them. CDR3 DNA sequence: TGTGCCAGCAGCTTGGGAGGGCTTAACTATGGCTACACCTTC. It encodes CASSLGGLNYGYTF. The variable domain in full, completed from reference TRBV5-4 and TRBJ1-2, reads ETGVTQSPTHLIKTRGQQVTLRCSSQSGHNTVSWYQQALGQGPQFIFQYYREEENGRGNFPPRFSGLQFPNYSSELNVNALELDDSALYLCASSLGGLNYGYTFGSGTRLTVV.

This clone was seen once. The chain uses TRBV6-5 and TRBJ2-3; a possible D gene is TRBD2 (6 bases). V dropped 8 bases and J dropped 2 bases, with 8 bases sitting between them. The CDR3 extends over 12 amino acids. Germline lookup yields CDR1 MNHEY and CDR2 SVGAGI. The CDR3 protein is CASGRYTDTQYF. As DNA, the CDR3 is TGTGCCAGCGGGAGGTACACAGATACGCAGTATTTT.

The rearrangement joins TRBV11-2 to TRBJ1-3; TRBD1 matches 8 bases. Germline V gives CDR1 SGHAT, CDR2 FQNNGV. CDR3 length: 12 amino acids. With V trimmed by 3 bases and J by 13 bases, 5 bases remained unmatched. The CDR3 is CASSFLGDRIYF. CDR3 nucleotides: TGTGCCAGCAGCTTCCTCGGGGACAGGATATATTTT.

The CDR3 DNA reads TGCAGTGCTAGCGGGGGGGGCTACACCTTC. This gives the protein CSASGGGYTF. J is TRBJ1-2 and V is TRBV20-1, with a tentative D call TRBD1 (5 bases). This CDR3 contains 10 residues. Per germline, CDR1 DFQATT and CDR2 SNEGSKA (reference sequence). The germline V and J ends were trimmed by 3 bases and 8 bases, with 7 bases remaining between them.

The V and J genes are TRBV28 and TRBJ1-5; 7 bases fit TRBD1. Per germline, CDR1 MDHEN and CDR2 SYDVKM. With V trimmed by 1 base and J by 5 bases, 5 bases remained unmatched. The CDR3 covers 15 residues. The CDR3 coding sequence is TGTGCCAGCAGTTTATACGGGACAGCTTATCAGCCCCAGCATTTT. Translating it yields CASSLYGTAYQPQHF.